These 15 T cell receptor beta chains originate from one sample sequenced in a study of T cell changes during pregnancy in multiple sclerosis. TCRdb's table, derived via immunoSEQ multiplex PCR, lists solely in-frame clones and lacks some. This sample has 35,000 to 55,000 clones, with approximately 92% found just once. The sample was CD4+ T cells from peripheral blood mononuclear cells, taken before pregnancy. These receptor sequences come from a female donor with multiple sclerosis, enrolled in a pregnancy study.

The genes are TRBV25-1 and TRBJ2-5; D gene uncertain. Matching the DNA end better, TRBJ2-7 makes the J call doubtful. Germline-derived CDR1 and CDR2 are MGHDK and SYGVNS. This CDR3 contains 9 residues. The CDR3 DNA reads TGTGCCAGCATATACGAGCAGTACTTC. Residues: CASIYEQYF.

This clone came up a few times. J is TRBJ1-5 and V is TRBV25-1, with 7 bases fitting TRBD1. Germline V gene data show CDR1 as MGHDK and CDR2 as SYGVNS. V shed 4 bases and J 0 bases; nucleotides not matched to a gene: 9. The CDR3 consists of 17 residues. As DNA, the CDR3 is TGTGCCAGCAGTGGAGGGGGCGCAACTTATAGCAATCAGCCCCAGCATTTT. It specifies CASSGGGATYSNQPQHF.

The J gene is TRBJ1-6, the V gene TRBV5-4; TRBD1 agrees at 8 bases. The CDR3 extends over 13 amino acids. Germline lookup yields CDR1 SGHNT and CDR2 YYREEE (reference sequence). V was pared by 9 bases and J by 8 bases, with 7 bases of the junction left unmatched. The CDR3 sequence: CANGQGGHSPLHF. In DNA form, the CDR3 reads TGTGCCAACGGACAGGGAGGGCATTCACCCCTCCACTTT.

The chain combines TRBV5-1 with TRBJ2-1; 14 bases agree with TRBD2. Trimming cost V 5 bases and J 9 bases; bases outside gene matches: 7. Germline loops: CDR1 SGHRS, CDR2 YFSETQ. The CDR3 covers 15 residues. The chain's CDR3 is CASRRLAGGPGEQFF. CDR3 coding DNA: TGCGCCAGCAGAAGACTAGCGGGAGGGCCGGGTGAGCAGTTCTTC. Based on the CDR3 plus reference TRBV5-1 and TRBJ2-1, the full variable domain is KAGVTQTPRYLIKTRGQQVTLSCSPISGHRSVSWYQQTPGQGLQFLFEYFSETQRNKGNFPGRFSGRQFSNSRSEMNVSTLELGDSALYLCASRRLAGGPGEQFFGPGTRLTVL.

CDR3 bases: TGTGCCAGCCAGGGACAGCCGAACACTGAAGCTTTCTTT. Its protein is CASQGQPNTEAFF. J is TRBJ1-1 and V is TRBV28, with 7 bases that match TRBD1. This CDR3 is built from 13 residues. Trimming cost V 8 bases and J 1 base; bases outside gene matches: 4. Germline assignment: CDR1 MDHEN and CDR2 SYDVKM.

The chain employs TRBV15 and TRBJ1-3; a weak D match, TRBD1 (6 bases). Trimming left V 4 bases short and J 0 bases short, with 19 bases between. The CDR3 is made up of 18 amino acids. Germline V gives CDR1 LNHNV, CDR2 YYDKDF (reference sequence). Written as DNA, the CDR3 is TGTGCCACCAGCAAATTCAGGACAGCCCTTAGCTCTGGAAACACCATATATTTT. It encodes CATSKFRTALSSGNTIYF.

The chain links TRBV28 to TRBJ2-7, with D unclear. CDR3 length: 13 residues. Trimming pared 7 bases from V and 3 bases from J, leaving 13 bases between. Germline CDR1 is MDHEN and CDR2 is SYDVKM. The DNA for the CDR3 is TGTGCCAGCACCCCCGACATGTTCTACGAGCAGTACTTC. Protein sequence: CASTPDMFYEQYF.

The CDR3 loop is CASRRDRANTEAFF. Written as DNA, the CDR3 is TGTGCCAGCAGGCGGGACAGAGCGAACACTGAAGCTTTCTTT. The V call is TRBV6-4, the J call TRBJ1-1; 7 bases match TRBD1. Trimming took 6 bases from V and 1 from J; bases not matched to a gene: 5. Germline V lookup: CDR1 MRHNA, CDR2 SNTAGT. CDR3 size: 14 residues.

The rearrangement joins TRBV6-5 to TRBJ1-3; 8 bases are a match to TRBD1. This CDR3 spans 15 amino acids. With 4 bases clipped from V and 1 base from J, the junction kept 3 bases outside the gene matches. Germline values: CDR1 MNHEY, CDR2 SVGAGI. The CDR3 reads CASSFQGASGNTIYF. CDR3 coding DNA: TGTGCCAGCAGTTTTCAGGGGGCGTCTGGAAACACCATATATTTT.

The rearrangement links TRBV4-2 to TRBJ1-6, with TRBD1 matching 9 bases. The germline CDR1 and CDR2 sequences are LGHNA and YNFKEQ. This CDR3 has 15 residues. Unmatched junction bases numbered 7, after V lost 0 bases and J lost 13 bases. The CDR3 bases are TGTGCCAGCAGCCAAGAAGGGACAGGGCTAAGGCCCCTCCACTTT. As protein: CASSQEGTGLRPLHF.

The sample holds many counts of this clone. The rearrangement links TRBV7-9 to TRBJ2-7; the match to TRBD2 covers 14 bases. This CDR3 region has 16 residues. Germline V lookup: CDR1 SEHNR, CDR2 FQNEAQ (reference sequence). V lost 5 bases to trimming and J lost 5 bases; unmatched junction nucleotides: 8. The CDR3 DNA reads as TGTGCCAGCAGCCCACGACTAGCGGGAGGGATCCACGAGCAGTACTTC. Its translation: CASSPRLAGGIHEQYF.

The gene calls are TRBV11-3 and TRBJ2-1; D is perhaps TRBD1 (5 bases). V was cut by 5 bases and J by 7 bases, with 12 bases left in between. Germline CDR1 and CDR2: SGHNT and YENEEA. The CDR3 spans 13 residues. CDR3 loop: CASSPRDRNEQFF. CDR3 DNA: TGTGCCAGCAGCCCTCGAGACAGAAATGAGCAGTTCTTC.

The gene calls are TRBV7-3 and TRBJ2-1; a weak D match, TRBD2 (5 bases). This CDR3 contains 17 residues. Germline values: CDR1 SGHTA, CDR2 FQGTGA. V was clipped by 5 bases and J by 0 bases, with 17 bases between them. The CDR3 DNA sequence: TGTGCCAGCAGCCGACATCTCGGACTTAGCTCCTACAATGAGCAGTTCTTC. Translation: CASSRHLGLSSYNEQFF.

CDR3 bases: TGTGCCTGGAGTGGGGCACTCAATTACGAGCAGTACTTC. It yields the protein CAWSGALNYEQYF. The chain recombines TRBV30 with TRBJ2-7, with unresolved D. CDR1 and CDR2 from the germline V gene are GTSNPN and SVGIG (reference sequence). CDR3 size: 13 residues. V shed 1 base and J shed 4 bases, with 11 bases lying between them.

V usage is TRBV18 and J usage is TRBJ1-1; D uncertain. CDR1 is KGHSH, CDR2 LQKENI, per germline. The V end lost 2 bases, the J end lost 1 base, and 5 bases lay between the germline ends. This CDR3 is built from 13 residues. For the CDR3, the DNA is TGTGCCAGCTCACCAATATCGAACACTGAAGCTTTCTTT. Translated: CASSPISNTEAFF.